The source of this T cell receptor (beta chain) is a study of blood T cells in healthy people across ages. Study-level results: TCR beta diversity per million T cells fell roughly linearly with age.

Alongside a J-beta primer mix, a sample-barcoded 5' primer served in a second PCR lasting roughly 7 to 11 cycles. TCRdb reanalysed the 5' RACE reads using MiXCR and keeps one entry per CDR3 protein. The table includes around 320,000 distinct CDR3 sequences, 27% detected once. Details on this clonotype: Its cognate antigen is unknown.

CDR1 LNHDA and CDR2 SQIVND come from the germline V gene (reference sequence). The V gene lost 3 bases and the J gene lost 0 bases, with 10 bases spanning the gap. This CDR3 comprises 15 residues. Drawn from each donor were 7.5 to 10 milliliters of peripheral blood. Sequenced: blood. The source of this sequence is a woman aged 70 to 79 in good health. The rearrangement links TRBV19 to TRBJ2-3, with TRBD1 as a possible D gene (6 bases). This chain's CDR3 is CASSISGVSTDTQYF. Here the CDR3 DNA reads TGTGCCAGTAGTATTTCAGGGGTCAGCACAGATACGCAGTATTTT.